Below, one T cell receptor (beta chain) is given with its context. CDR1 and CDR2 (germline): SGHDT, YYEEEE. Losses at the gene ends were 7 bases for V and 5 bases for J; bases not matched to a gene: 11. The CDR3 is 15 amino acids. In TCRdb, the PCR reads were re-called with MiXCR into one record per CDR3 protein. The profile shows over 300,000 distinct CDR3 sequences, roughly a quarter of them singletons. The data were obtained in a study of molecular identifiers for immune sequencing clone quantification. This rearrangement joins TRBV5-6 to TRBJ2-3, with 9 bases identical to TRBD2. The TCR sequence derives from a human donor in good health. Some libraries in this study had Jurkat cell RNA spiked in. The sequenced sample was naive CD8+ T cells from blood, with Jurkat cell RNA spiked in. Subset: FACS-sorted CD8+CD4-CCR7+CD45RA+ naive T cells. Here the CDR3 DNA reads TGTGCCAGCCCGGCGGGGGGGGGGCCCGGAGATACGCAGTATTTT. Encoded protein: CASPAGGGPGDTQYF.